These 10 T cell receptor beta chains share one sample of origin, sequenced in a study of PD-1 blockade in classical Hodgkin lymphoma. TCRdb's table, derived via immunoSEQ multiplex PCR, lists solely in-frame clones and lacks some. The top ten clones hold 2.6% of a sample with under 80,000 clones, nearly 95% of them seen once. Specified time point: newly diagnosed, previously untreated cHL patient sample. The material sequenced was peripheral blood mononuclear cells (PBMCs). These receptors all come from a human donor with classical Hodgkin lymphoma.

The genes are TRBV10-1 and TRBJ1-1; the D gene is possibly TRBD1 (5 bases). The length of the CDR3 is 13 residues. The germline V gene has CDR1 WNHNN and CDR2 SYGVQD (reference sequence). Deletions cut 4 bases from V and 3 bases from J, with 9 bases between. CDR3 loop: CASSGDSYTEAFF. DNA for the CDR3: TGCGCCAGCAGTGGCGACAGCTACACTGAAGCTTTCTTT.

CDR3 loop: CASSHRLAKMNTGELFF. CDR3 DNA: TGTGCCAGCAGCCACCGACTAGCGAAAATGAACACCGGGGAGCTGTTTTTT. The V call is TRBV7-9, the J call TRBJ2-2; 8 nucleotides match TRBD2. The ends lost 5 bases at V and 1 base at J; junction bases unmatched: 9. From germline, CDR1 is SEHNR and CDR2 FQNEAQ (reference sequence). The CDR3 sequence is 17 residues long. Combining the CDR3 with reference TRBV7-9 and TRBJ2-2 gives the whole variable domain DTGVSQNPRHKITKRGQNVTFRCDPISEHNRLYWYRQTLGQGPEFLTYFQNEAQLEKSRLLSDRFSAERPKGSFSTLEIQRTEQGDSAMYLCASSHRLAKMNTGELFFGEGSRLTVL.

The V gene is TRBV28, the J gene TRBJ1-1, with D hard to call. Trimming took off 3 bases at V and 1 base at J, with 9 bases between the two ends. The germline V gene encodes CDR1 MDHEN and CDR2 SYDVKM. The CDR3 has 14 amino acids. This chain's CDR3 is CASSLVRQNTEAFF. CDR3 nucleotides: TGTGCCAGCAGTTTGGTGAGGCAGAACACTGAAGCTTTCTTT.

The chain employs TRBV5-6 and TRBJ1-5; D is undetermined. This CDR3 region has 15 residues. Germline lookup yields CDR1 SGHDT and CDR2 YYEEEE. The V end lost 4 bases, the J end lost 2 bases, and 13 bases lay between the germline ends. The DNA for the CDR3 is TGTGCCAGCAGCAGACGATTAGGCCGCAATCAGCCCCAGCATTTT. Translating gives CASSRRLGRNQPQHF.

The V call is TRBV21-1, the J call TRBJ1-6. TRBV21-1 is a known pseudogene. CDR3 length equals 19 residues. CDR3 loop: CASSKKKVTGRKLDSPLHF. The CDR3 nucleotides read TGTGCCAGCAGCAAAAAAAAAGTGACGGGACGGAAGCTGGATTCACCCCTCCACTTT.

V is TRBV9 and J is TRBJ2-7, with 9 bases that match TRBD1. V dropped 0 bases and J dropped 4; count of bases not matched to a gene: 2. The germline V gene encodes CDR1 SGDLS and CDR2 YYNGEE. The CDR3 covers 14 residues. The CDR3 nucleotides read TGTGCCAGCAGCGTAGGGGACAGGGAGTACGAGCAGTACTTC. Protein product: CASSVGDREYEQYF.

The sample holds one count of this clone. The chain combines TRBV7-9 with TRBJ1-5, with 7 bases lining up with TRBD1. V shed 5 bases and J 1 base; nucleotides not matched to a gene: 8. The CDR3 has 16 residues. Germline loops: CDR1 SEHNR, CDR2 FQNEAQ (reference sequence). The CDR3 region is CASSPGTETSNQPQHF. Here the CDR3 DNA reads TGTGCCAGCAGCCCAGGGACAGAAACAAGCAATCAGCCCCAGCATTTT. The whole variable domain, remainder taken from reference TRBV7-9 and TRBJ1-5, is DTGVSQNPRHKITKRGQNVTFRCDPISEHNRLYWYRQTLGQGPEFLTYFQNEAQLEKSRLLSDRFSAERPKGSFSTLEIQRTEQGDSAMYLCASSPGTETSNQPQHFGDGTRLSIL.

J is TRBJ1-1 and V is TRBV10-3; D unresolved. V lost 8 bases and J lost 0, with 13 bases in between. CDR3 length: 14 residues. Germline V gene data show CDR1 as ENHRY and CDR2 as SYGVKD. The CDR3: CAISPWALNTEAFF. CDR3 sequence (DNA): TGTGCCATCTCCCCCTGGGCCCTGAACACTGAAGCTTTCTTT.

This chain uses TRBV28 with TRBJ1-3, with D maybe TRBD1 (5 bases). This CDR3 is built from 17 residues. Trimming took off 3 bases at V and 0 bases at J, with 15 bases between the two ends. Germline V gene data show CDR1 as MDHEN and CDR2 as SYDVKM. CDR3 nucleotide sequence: TGTGCCAGCAGTTTGTCCCGACAGACCCGCTCTGGAAACACCATATATTTT. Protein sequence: CASSLSRQTRSGNTIYF.

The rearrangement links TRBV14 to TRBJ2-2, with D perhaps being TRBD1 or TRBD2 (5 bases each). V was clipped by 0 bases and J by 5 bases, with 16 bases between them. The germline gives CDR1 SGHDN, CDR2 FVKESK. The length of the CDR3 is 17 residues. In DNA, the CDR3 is TGTGCCAGCAGCCAAGAAGGGGCTCTAAGAGGGACCGGGGAGCTGTTTTTT. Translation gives CASSQEGALRGTGELFF.